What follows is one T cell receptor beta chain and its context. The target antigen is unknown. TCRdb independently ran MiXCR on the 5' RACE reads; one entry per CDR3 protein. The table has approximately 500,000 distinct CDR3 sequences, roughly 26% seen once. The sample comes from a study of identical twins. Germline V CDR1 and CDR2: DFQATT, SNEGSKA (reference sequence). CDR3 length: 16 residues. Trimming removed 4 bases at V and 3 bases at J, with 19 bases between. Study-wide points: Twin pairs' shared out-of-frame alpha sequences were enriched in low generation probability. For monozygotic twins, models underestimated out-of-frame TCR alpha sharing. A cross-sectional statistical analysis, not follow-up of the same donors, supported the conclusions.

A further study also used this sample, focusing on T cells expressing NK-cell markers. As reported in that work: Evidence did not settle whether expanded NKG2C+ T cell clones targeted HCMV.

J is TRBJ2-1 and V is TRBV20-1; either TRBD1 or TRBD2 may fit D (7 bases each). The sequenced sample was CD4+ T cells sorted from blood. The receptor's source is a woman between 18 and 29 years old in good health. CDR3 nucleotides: TGCAGTGCTACGCCAGGGGGGGGCGCGAACTACAATGAGCAGTTCTTC. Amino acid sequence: CSATPGGGANYNEQFF.